One sample yielded the 17 T cell receptor beta chains listed below, sequenced in a study of blood T cell repertoires in COVID-19. Method: immunoSEQ multiplex PCR; TCRdb's copy keeps in-frame clones and lacks some. The sample records about 240,000 clones, about four fifths being singletons. The sample was peripheral blood. The receptors shown here come from a woman older than 75 with acute or convalescent COVID-19.

V is TRBV6-5 and J is TRBJ1-4; maybe TRBD1 (5 bases). Germline lookup yields CDR1 MNHEY and CDR2 SVGAGI. V gave up 4 bases and J gave up 2 bases, with 8 bases separating them. The CDR3 runs 14 residues. CDR3 nucleotide sequence: TGTGCCAGCAGTTGGGCAGGGACTAATGAAAAACTGTTTTTT. As protein: CASSWAGTNEKLFF.

The V call is TRBV5-1, the J call TRBJ1-6, with D maybe TRBD1 (6 bases). With 0 bases removed from V and 0 bases from J, the gap between germline ends came to 10 bases. Germline lookup yields CDR1 SGHRS and CDR2 YFSETQ. The CDR3 runs to 17 residues. CDR3 amino acids: CASSLEGVSSYNSPLHF. In DNA, the CDR3 is TGCGCCAGCAGCTTGGAGGGGGTAAGCTCCTATAATTCACCCCTCCACTTT.

This clone was seen only a few times. The rearrangement links TRBV9 to TRBJ1-1; 7 nucleotides match TRBD1. Germline V gene sequence: CDR1 SGDLS, CDR2 YYNGEE. CDR3 length: 15 residues. Trimming took 3 bases from V and 1 from J; bases not matched to a gene: 6. CDR3 region: CASSAAGQTNTEAFF. CDR3 bases: TGTGCCAGCAGCGCCGCGGGACAGACGAACACTGAAGCTTTCTTT.

The chain combines TRBV29-1 with TRBJ2-1; D gene unclear. V dropped 7 bases and J dropped 0 bases, with 7 bases sitting between them. The germline CDR1 and CDR2 sequences are SQVTM and ANQGSEA. The CDR3 extends over 12 amino acids. This CDR3 is CSAKSSYNEQFF. DNA for the CDR3: TGCAGCGCCAAGAGCTCCTACAATGAGCAGTTCTTC.

The rearrangement links TRBV20-1 to TRBJ2-5; TRBD1 might be the D (5 bases). The CDR3 totals 14 residues. The V and J ends lost 3 bases and 5 bases respectively, with 16 bases between them. CDR1 is DFQATT and CDR2 is SNEGSKA in the germline V gene (reference sequence). CDR3 bases: TGCAGTGCTAGTCCAATGACAGAAGAGGAGACCCAGTACTTC. This codes for CSASPMTEEETQYF.

The sample holds a few counts of this clone. The chain has TRBV5-6 and TRBJ2-1; 12 positions agree with TRBD2. V shed 2 bases and J 5 bases; nucleotides not matched to a gene: 5. Germline lookup yields CDR1 SGHDT and CDR2 YYEEEE. The CDR3 spans 16 residues. The DNA for the CDR3 is TGTGCCAGCAGCTTCCTAGCGGGGGGGCCCCACAATGAGCAGTTCTTC. Its translation is CASSFLAGGPHNEQFF.

This rearrangement joins TRBV19 to TRBJ1-4; 8 bases match TRBD1. The CDR3 loop spans 17 amino acids. Germline loops: CDR1 LNHDA, CDR2 SQIVND (reference sequence). With V trimmed by 4 bases and J by 0 bases, 7 bases remained unmatched. CDR3 bases: TGTGCCAGTAGTAGCCCCGGACAGGGAGCAACTAATGAAAAACTGTTTTTT. Amino acids: CASSSPGQGATNEKLFF.

The J gene is TRBJ2-1, the V gene TRBV18, with TRBD1 identical over 9 bases. The CDR3 sequence is 15 residues long. Germline-derived CDR1 and CDR2 are KGHSH and LQKENI. Trimming cost V 5 bases and J 5 bases; bases outside gene matches: 7. CDR3 sequence: CASSSRQGGNNEQFF. The CDR3 nucleotides are TGTGCCAGCTCATCCCGACAGGGGGGGAACAATGAGCAGTTCTTC.

As regards this clone: Other DNA sequences of this sample code for an identical CDR3. The chain uses TRBV7-9 and TRBJ2-7; possible D gene TRBD1, 8 bases. Trimming left V 5 bases short and J 0 bases short, with 17 bases between. Germline CDR1 and CDR2: SEHNR and FQNEAQ (reference sequence). CDR3 length equals 16 residues. CDR3 in DNA: TGTGCCAGCAGCCCCGGACAGGGACTAAGCTCCTACGAGCAGTACTTC. Protein sequence: CASSPGQGLSSYEQYF.

CDR3 sequence: CASSPRTGLRPQYNQPQHF. CDR3 in DNA: TGCGCCAGCAGCCCGCGGACAGGACTCCGACCTCAATACAATCAGCCCCAGCATTTT. The V gene is TRBV4-1, the J gene TRBJ1-5, with 7 bases matching TRBD1. Losses at the gene ends were 4 bases for V and 3 bases for J; bases not matched to a gene: 18. The length of the CDR3 is 19 residues. Germline CDR1 and CDR2: MGHRA and YSYEKL.

This clone showed up just once. The rearrangement links TRBV5-1 to TRBJ2-1; 8 bases are a match to TRBD1. The ends lost 0 bases at V and 2 bases at J; junction bases unmatched: 7. Germline CDR1 SGHRS, CDR2 YFSETQ. CDR3 length: 17 residues. CDR3: CASSLVSTGGTYNEQFF. The DNA of the CDR3 is TGCGCCAGCAGCTTGGTTAGTACAGGGGGTACCTACAATGAGCAGTTCTTC.

The table lists this clone with a count of one. The chain carries TRBV18 and TRBJ1-1; the match to TRBD1 covers 8 bases. V shed 4 bases, J shed 7 bases, and the junction held 5 bases outside the gene matches. Germline CDR1 KGHSH, CDR2 LQKENI. CDR3 size: 13 residues. The CDR3 nucleotides read TGTGCCAGCTCACAGGACAGGGACCTTGAAGCTTTCTTT. Encoded protein: CASSQDRDLEAFF. The variable domain in full, completed from reference TRBV18 and TRBJ1-1, reads NAGVMQNPRHLVRRRGQEARLRCSPMKGHSHVYWYRQLPEEGLKFMVYLQKENIIDESGMPKERFSAEFPKEGPSILRIQQVVRGDSAAYFCASSQDRDLEAFFGQGTRLTVV.

This sequence joins TRBV2 and TRBJ2-3, with 10 positions matching TRBD2. The CDR3 sequence is 15 residues long. Germline values: CDR1 SNHLY, CDR2 FYNNEI. V was clipped by 6 bases and J by 2 bases; unmatched bases: 5. Here the CDR3 DNA reads TGTGCCAGCAGCGGACTAGCGGAGAACACAGATACGCAGTATTTT. Translating gives CASSGLAENTDTQYF.

The rearrangement links TRBV27 to TRBJ2-7, with 7 positions matching TRBD1. Germline CDR1 is MNHEY and CDR2 is SMNVEV (reference sequence). Trimming at V came to 5 bases and at J to 3 bases, leaving 10 bases not matched to a gene. The CDR3 has 15 amino acids. CDR3 nucleotide sequence: TGTGCCAGCAGTGCCCCCCACAGGGGTTTCTACGAGCAGTACTTC. Residues: CASSAPHRGFYEQYF.

This clone was detected only once. The chain recombines TRBV4-2 with TRBJ1-3; 9 positions match TRBD1. Germline CDR1 LGHNA, CDR2 YNFKEQ. This CDR3 spans 19 amino acids. Germline trimming cut 0 bases from V and 0 bases from J; bases unmatched to any gene: 9. CDR3: CASSQDGLDRGDSGNTIYF. The CDR3 region has the DNA TGTGCCAGCAGCCAAGATGGTTTGGACAGGGGCGACTCTGGAAACACCATATATTTT.

This chain joins TRBV3-1 (or the pseudogene TRBV3-2) and TRBJ1-3; D perhaps matches TRBD1 (5 bases). This CDR3 is built from 16 residues. Germline V CDR1 and CDR2: LGHDT, YNNKEL (reference sequence). Trimming removed 1 base from V and 0 bases from J, with 10 bases in between. Here the CDR3 DNA reads TGTGCCAGCAGCCAAGGGGGCCTTCGCTCTGGAAACACCATATATTTT. It yields the protein CASSQGGLRSGNTIYF.

This clone was counted a single time. The CDR3 spells CASSSARAFQETQYF. CDR3 bases: TGTGCCAGCAGCTCCGCGCGGGCTTTCCAAGAGACCCAGTACTTC. The V and J genes are TRBV5-4 and TRBJ2-5; tentative D call: TRBD2 (5 bases). The CDR3 has 15 residues. Germline assignment: CDR1 SGHNT and CDR2 YYREEE (reference sequence). Trimming took off 3 bases at V and 1 base at J, with 13 bases between the two ends.